This TCR beta chain was sequenced for a study of shared clonotypes between healthy human individuals. Study summary: The composition of the donors was a couple of women and three men aged 18 to 49. Study findings and constraints: Some naive CD4 clonotypes, roughly 4.5%, turned up in common across several donors. On the whole, naive subsets had larger estimated richness than memory subsets had.

Each sample came from a Caucasian adult donor living in Nashville, Tennessee. The assay was immunoSEQ multiplex PCR, and TCRdb's table has in-frame clones only and misses some. The table shows roughly 2.5 million clones, with approximately 92% occurring only once. Germline values: CDR1 MNHNS, CDR2 SASEGT. The trim removed 6 bases at V and 4 bases at J, leaving 1 base unmatched. This CDR3 region has 13 residues. As concerns this clone: Its specificity is unknown. The same CDR3 also results from other DNA sequences found in this sample.

The chain carries TRBV6-1 and TRBJ1-4; TRBD1 aligns across 8 bases. The receptor's source is a man aged 18 to 29 in good health. The sequencing input was naive CD4+ T cells sorted from blood. Stated subset: CD45RA+ positively selected. In DNA, the CDR3 is TGTGCCAGCAGCAGGGGGCTTAATGAAAAACTGTTTTTT. Translating it yields CASSRGLNEKLFF.